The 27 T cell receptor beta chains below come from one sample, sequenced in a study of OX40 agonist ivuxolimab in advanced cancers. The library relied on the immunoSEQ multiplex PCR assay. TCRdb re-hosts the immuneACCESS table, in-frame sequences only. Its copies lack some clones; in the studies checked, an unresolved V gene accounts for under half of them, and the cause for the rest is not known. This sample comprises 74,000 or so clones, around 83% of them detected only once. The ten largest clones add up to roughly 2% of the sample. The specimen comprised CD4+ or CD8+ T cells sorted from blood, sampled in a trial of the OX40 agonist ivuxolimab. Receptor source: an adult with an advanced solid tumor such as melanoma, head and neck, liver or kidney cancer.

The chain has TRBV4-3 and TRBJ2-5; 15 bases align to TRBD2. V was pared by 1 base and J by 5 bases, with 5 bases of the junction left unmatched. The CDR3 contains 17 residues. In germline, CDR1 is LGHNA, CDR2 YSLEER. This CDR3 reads CASSQGWTSGGAETQYF. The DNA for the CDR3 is TGCGCCAGCAGCCAAGGCTGGACTAGCGGGGGGGCGGAGACCCAGTACTTC.

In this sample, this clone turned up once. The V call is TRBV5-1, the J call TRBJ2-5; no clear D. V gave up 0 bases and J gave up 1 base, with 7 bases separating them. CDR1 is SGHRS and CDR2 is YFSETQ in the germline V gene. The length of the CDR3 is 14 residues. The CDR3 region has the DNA TGCGCCAGCAGCTTGGCTTCCAGCCAAGAGACCCAGTACTTC. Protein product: CASSLASSQETQYF.

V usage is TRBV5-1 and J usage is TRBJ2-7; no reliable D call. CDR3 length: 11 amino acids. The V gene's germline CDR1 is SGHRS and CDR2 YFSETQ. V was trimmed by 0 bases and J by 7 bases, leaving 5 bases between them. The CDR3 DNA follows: TGCGCCAGCAGCTTGGCTCGGGAGCAGTACTTC. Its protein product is CASSLAREQYF.

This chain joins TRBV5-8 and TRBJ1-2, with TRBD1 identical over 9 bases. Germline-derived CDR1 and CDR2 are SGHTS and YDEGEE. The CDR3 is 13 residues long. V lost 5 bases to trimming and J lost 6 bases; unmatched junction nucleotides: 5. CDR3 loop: CASRVTGGNGYTF. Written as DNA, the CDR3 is TGTGCCAGCAGGGTTACAGGGGGCAATGGCTACACCTTC.

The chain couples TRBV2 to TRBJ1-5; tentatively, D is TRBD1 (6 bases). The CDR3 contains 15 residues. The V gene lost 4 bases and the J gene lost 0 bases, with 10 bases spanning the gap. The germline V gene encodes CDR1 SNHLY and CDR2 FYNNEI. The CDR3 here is CASSADRYSNQPQHF. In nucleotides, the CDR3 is TGTGCCAGCAGTGCGGACAGATATAGCAATCAGCCCCAGCATTTT.

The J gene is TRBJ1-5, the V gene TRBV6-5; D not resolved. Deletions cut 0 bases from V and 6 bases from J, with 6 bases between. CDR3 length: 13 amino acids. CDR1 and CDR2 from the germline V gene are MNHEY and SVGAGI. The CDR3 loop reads CASSYSRSQPQHF. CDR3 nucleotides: TGTGCCAGCAGTTACTCGAGGTCTCAGCCCCAGCATTTT.

The DNA for the CDR3 is TGTGCCACCGGAATGGTACAGTATAGCAATCAGCCCCAGCATTTT. Protein sequence: CATGMVQYSNQPQHF. The chain uses TRBV6-1 and TRBJ1-5; no reliable D call. There are 15 residues in the CDR3. Germline assignment: CDR1 MNHNS and CDR2 SASEGT. V lost 10 bases and J 0 bases, leaving 16 bases between the germline ends.

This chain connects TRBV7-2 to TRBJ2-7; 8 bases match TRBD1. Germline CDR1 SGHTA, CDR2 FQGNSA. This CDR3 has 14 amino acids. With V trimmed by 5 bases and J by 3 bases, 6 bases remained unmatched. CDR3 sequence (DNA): TGTGCCAGCAGCCAGTCTGGACAGGGCTACGAGCAGTACTTC. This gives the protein CASSQSGQGYEQYF.

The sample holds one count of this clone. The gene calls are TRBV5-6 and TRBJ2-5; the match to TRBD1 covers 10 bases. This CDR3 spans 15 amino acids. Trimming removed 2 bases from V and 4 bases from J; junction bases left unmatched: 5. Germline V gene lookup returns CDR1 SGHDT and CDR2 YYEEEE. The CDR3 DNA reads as TGTGCCAGCAGCTTTCCGGGGACAGGGGTAGAGACCCAGTACTTC. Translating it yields CASSFPGTGVETQYF.

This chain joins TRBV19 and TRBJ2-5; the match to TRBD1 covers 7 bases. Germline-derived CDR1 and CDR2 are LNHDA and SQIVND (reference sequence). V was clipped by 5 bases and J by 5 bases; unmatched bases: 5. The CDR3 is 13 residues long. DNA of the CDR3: TGTGCCAGTAGTCTAGCCAGGGGGGAGACCCAGTACTTC. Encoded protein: CASSLARGETQYF.

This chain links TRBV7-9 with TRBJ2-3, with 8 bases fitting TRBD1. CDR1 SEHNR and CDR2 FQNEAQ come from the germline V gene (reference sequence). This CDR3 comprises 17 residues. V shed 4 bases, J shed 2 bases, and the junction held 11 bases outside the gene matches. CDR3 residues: CASSSGVGTGPTDTQYF. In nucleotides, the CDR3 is TGTGCCAGCAGCTCAGGGGTTGGGACAGGACCCACAGATACGCAGTATTTT.

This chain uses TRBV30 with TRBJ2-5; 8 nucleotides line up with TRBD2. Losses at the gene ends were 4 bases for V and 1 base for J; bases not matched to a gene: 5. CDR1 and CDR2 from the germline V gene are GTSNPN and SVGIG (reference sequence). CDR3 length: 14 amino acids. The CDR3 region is CAWTPGLVQETQYF. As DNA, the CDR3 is TGTGCCTGGACCCCGGGACTAGTCCAAGAGACCCAGTACTTC.

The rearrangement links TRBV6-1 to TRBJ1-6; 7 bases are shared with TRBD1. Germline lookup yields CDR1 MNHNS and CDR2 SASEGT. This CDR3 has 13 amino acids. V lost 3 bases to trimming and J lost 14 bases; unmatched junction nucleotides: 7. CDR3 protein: CASSDTQGWSLHF. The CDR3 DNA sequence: TGTGCCAGCAGTGATACACAGGGGTGGTCCCTCCACTTT.

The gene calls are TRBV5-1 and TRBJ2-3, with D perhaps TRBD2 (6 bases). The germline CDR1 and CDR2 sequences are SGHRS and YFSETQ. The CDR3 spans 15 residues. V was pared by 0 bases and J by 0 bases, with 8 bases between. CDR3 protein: CASSLGLGSTDTQYF. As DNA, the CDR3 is TGCGCCAGCAGCTTGGGACTAGGGAGCACAGATACGCAGTATTTT. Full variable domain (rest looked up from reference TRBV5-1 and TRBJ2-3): KAGVTQTPRYLIKTRGQQVTLSCSPISGHRSVSWYQQTPGQGLQFLFEYFSETQRNKGNFPGRFSGRQFSNSRSEMNVSTLELGDSALYLCASSLGLGSTDTQYFGPGTRLTVL.

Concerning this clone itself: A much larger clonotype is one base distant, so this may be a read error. The CDR3: CASSLLAGVGNEQFF. In nucleotides, the CDR3 is TGTGCCAGTAGTTTGCTAGCGGGAGTGGGAAATGAGCAGTTCTTC. The gene calls are TRBV19 and TRBJ2-1, with TRBD2 matching 10 bases. Germline V lookup: CDR1 LNHDA, CDR2 SQIVND (reference sequence). The CDR3 is 15 amino acids. J lost 7 bases, V lost 5 bases, and 8 bases had no gene match.

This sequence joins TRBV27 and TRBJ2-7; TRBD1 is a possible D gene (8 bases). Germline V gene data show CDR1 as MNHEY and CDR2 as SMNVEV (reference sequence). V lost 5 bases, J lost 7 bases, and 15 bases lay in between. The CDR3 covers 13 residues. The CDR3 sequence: CASSPQGGKEQYF. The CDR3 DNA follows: TGTGCCAGCAGTCCACAGGGGGGGAAGGAGCAGTACTTC.

In nucleotides, the CDR3 is TGTGCCAGCCGGGGGGTACGCAATCAGCCCCAGCATTTT. Amino acid sequence: CASRGVRNQPQHF. The chain employs TRBV2 and TRBJ1-5; weak D call: TRBD1 (5 bases). Trimming cost V 8 bases and J 2 bases, with 10 bases left between them. The CDR3 contains 13 residues. Germline CDR1 SNHLY, CDR2 FYNNEI.

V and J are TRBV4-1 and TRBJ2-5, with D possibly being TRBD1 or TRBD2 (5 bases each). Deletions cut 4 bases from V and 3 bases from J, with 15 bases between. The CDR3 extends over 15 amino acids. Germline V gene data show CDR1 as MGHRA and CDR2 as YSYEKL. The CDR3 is CASSLTLGVEETQYF. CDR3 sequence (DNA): TGCGCCAGCAGCCTGACGCTGGGGGTGGAAGAGACCCAGTACTTC.

CDR3 sequence: CASSRHSPLHF. Written as DNA, the CDR3 is TGTGCCAGCAGCCGACACTCACCCCTCCACTTT. The chain joins TRBV28 to TRBJ1-6; no firm D call. The CDR3 contains 11 residues. Germline V lookup: CDR1 MDHEN, CDR2 SYDVKM. Deletions cut 6 bases from V and 10 bases from J, with 7 bases between.

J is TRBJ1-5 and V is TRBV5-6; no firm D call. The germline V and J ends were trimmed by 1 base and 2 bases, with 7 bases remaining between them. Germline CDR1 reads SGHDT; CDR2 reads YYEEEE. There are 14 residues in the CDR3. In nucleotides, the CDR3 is TGTGCCAGCAGCTTGTGGACCGGCAATCAGCCCCAGCATTTT. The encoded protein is CASSLWTGNQPQHF.

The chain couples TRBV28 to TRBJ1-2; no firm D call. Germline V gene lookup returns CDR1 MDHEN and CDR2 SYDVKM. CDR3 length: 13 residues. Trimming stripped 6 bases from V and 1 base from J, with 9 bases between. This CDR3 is CASSSGINYGYTF. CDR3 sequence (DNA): TGTGCCAGCAGCAGTGGTATTAACTATGGCTACACCTTC.

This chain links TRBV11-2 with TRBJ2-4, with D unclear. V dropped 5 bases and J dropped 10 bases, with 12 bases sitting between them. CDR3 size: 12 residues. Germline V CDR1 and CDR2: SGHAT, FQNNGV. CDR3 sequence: CASSPGEAIQYF. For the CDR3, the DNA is TGTGCCAGCAGCCCTGGGGAAGCAATTCAGTACTTC.

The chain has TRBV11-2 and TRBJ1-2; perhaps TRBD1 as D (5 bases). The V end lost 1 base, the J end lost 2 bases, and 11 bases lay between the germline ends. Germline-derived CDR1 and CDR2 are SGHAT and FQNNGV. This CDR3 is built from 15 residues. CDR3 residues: CASSLGGDMNYGYTF. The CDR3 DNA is TGTGCCAGCAGCTTAGGAGGGGATATGAACTATGGCTACACCTTC.

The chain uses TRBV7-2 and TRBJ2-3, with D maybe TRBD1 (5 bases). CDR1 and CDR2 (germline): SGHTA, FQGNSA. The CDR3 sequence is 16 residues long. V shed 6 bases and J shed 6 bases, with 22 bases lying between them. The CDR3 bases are TGTGCCAGCAGTTTATACAGGCTGGATAATTCGGATACGCAGTATTTT. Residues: CASSLYRLDNSDTQYF.

The CDR3 loop is CASSLASPGQGRYYEQYF. The DNA for the CDR3 is TGCGCCAGCAGCTTGGCCTCCCCGGGACAGGGAAGGTACTACGAGCAGTACTTC. The chain couples TRBV5-1 to TRBJ2-7; 9 nucleotides align to TRBD1. The CDR3 is 18 residues long. Losses at the gene ends were 0 bases for V and 3 bases for J; bases not matched to a gene: 13. CDR1 SGHRS and CDR2 YFSETQ come from the germline V gene.

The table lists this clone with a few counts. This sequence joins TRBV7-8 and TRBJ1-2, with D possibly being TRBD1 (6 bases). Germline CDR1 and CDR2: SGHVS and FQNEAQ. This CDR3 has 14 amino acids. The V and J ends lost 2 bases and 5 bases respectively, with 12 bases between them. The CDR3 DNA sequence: TGTGCCAGCAGCTTAAGACAGGCGAATTATGGCTACACCTTC. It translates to CASSLRQANYGYTF.

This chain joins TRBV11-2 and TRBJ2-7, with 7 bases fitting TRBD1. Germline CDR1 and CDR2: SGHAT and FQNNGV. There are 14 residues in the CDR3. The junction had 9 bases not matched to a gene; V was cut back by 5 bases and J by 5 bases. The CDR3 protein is CASSVTGVFNEQYF. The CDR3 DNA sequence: TGTGCCAGCAGCGTCACAGGGGTTTTCAACGAGCAGTACTTC.